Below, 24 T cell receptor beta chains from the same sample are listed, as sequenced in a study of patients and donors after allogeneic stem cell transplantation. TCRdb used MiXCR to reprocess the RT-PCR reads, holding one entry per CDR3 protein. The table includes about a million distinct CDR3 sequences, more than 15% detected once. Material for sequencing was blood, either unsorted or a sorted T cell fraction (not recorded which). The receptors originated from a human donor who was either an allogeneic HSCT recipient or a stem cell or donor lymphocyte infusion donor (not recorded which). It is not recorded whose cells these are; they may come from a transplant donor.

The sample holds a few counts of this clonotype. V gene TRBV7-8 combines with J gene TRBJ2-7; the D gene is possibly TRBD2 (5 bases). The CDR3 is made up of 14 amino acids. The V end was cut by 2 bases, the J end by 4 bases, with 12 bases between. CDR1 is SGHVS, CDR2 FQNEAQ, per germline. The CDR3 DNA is TGTGCCAGCAGCTTAAGTGTCGGGATTTACGAGCAGTACTTC. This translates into CASSLSVGIYEQYF.

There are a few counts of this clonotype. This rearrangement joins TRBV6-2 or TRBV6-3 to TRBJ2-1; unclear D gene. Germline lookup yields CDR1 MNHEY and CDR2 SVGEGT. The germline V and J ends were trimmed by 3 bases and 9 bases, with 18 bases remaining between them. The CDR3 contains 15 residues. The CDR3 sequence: CASSYYSTGVFEQFF. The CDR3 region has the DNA TGTGCCAGCAGTTATTACTCAACTGGGGTCTTTGAGCAGTTCTTC.

The DNA of the CDR3 is TGCGCCAGCAGCTTGGCCCAGGGTGGTCGGGCCGGGGAGCTGTTTTTT. Protein sequence: CASSLAQGGRAGELFF. The chain uses TRBV5-1 and TRBJ2-2; TRBD1 might be the D (5 bases). The CDR3 has 16 amino acids. V lost 0 bases to trimming and J lost 6 bases, with 15 bases between them. From germline, CDR1 is SGHRS and CDR2 YFSETQ.

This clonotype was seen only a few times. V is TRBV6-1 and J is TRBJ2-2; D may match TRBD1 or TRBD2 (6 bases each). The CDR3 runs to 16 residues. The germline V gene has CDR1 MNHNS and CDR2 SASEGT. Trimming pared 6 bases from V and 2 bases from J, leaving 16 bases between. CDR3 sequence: CASRGPGGINTGELFF. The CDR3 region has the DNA TGTGCCAGCAGGGGGCCCGGGGGCATTAACACCGGGGAGCTGTTTTTT.

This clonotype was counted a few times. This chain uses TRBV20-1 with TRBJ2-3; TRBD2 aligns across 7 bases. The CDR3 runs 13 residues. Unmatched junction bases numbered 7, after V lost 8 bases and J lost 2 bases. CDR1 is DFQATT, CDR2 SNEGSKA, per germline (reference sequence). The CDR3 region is CSPRDYYTDTQYF. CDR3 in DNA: TGCAGTCCCCGGGACTATTACACAGATACGCAGTATTTT.

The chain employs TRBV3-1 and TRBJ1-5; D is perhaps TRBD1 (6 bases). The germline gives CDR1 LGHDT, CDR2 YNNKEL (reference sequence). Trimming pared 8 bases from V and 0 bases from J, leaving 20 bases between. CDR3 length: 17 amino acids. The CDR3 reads CASPGNRDSYSNQPQHF. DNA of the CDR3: TGTGCCAGCCCGGGTAACAGGGACTCTTATAGCAATCAGCCCCAGCATTTT.

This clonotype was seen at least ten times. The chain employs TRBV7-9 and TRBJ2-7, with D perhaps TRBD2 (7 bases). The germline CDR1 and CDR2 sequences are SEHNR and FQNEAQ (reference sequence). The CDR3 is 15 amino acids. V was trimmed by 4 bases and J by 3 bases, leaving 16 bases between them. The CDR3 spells CASSSPTGRVYEQYF. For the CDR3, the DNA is TGTGCCAGCAGCTCTCCTACAGGGAGGGTCTACGAGCAGTACTTC.

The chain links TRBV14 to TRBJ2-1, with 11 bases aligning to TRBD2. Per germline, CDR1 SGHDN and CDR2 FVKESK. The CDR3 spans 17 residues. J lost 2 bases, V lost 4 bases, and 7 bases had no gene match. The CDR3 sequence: CASSPGLAVLTYNEQFF. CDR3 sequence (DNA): TGTGCCAGCAGCCCGGGACTAGCGGTCCTTACCTACAATGAGCAGTTCTTC.

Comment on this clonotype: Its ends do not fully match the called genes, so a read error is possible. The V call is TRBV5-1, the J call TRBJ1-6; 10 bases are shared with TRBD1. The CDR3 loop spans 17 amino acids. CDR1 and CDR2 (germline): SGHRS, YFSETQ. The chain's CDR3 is CASSFKTGTGVGTPPHF. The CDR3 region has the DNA TGCGCCAGCAGCTTCAAAACCGGGACAGGGGTTGGGACACCCCCCCACTTT.

CDR3 sequence: CASRVRLQDTEAFF. CDR3 sequence (DNA): TGTGCCAGCAGGGTCAGACTTCAGGACACTGAAGCTTTCTTT. This chain links TRBV12-3 or TRBV12-4 with TRBJ1-1, with D uncertain. Between the trimmed V and J ends, which lost 6 bases and 3 bases, there was a span of 14 bases. CDR3 length equals 14 residues.

CDR3 DNA: TGTGCCAGCAAACGACAGGGCCAGTACGAGCAGTACTTC. Protein sequence: CASKRQGQYEQYF. The genes are TRBV27 and TRBJ2-7, with TRBD1 matching 7 bases. CDR3 length: 13 residues. After removal of 7 bases from V and 4 bases from J, the junction contained 7 bases not matched to a gene. The germline gives CDR1 MNHEY, CDR2 SMNVEV (reference sequence).

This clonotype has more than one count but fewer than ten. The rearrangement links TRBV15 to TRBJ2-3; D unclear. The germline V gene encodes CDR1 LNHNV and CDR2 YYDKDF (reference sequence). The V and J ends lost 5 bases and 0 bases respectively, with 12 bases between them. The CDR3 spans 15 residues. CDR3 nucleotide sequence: TGTGCCACCAGCGACTCGAGAACTAGCACAGATACGCAGTATTTT. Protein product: CATSDSRTSTDTQYF.

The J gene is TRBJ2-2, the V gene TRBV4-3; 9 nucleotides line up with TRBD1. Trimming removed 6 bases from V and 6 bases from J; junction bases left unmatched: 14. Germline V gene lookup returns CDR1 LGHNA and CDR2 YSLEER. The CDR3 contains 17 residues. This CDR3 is CASRFDLGQGRAGELFF. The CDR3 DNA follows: TGCGCCAGCAGATTTGACCTGGGACAGGGAAGAGCCGGGGAGCTGTTTTTT.

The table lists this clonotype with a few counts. The CDR3 sequence: CASTFRGSGSNEKLFF. In nucleotides, the CDR3 is TGTGCCAGCACCTTCAGGGGGTCAGGGAGTAATGAAAAACTGTTTTTT. V gene TRBV7-9 combines with J gene TRBJ1-4, with TRBD1 identical over 7 bases. V shed 7 bases and J 4 bases; nucleotides not matched to a gene: 12. This CDR3 comprises 16 residues. Germline CDR1 SEHNR, CDR2 FQNEAQ (reference sequence). The variable domain in full, completed from reference TRBV7-9 and TRBJ1-4, reads DTGVSQNPRHKITKRGQNVTFRCDPISEHNRLYWYRQTLGQGPEFLTYFQNEAQLEKSRLLSDRFSAERPKGSFSTLEIQRTEQGDSAMYLCASTFRGSGSNEKLFFGSGTQLSVL.

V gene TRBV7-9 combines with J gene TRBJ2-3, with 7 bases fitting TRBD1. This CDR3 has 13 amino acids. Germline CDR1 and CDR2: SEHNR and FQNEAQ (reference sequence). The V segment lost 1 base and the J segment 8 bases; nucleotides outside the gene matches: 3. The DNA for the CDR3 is TGTGCCAGCAGCTTAGAACAGGGGTTTACGCAGTATTTT. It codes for CASSLEQGFTQYF.

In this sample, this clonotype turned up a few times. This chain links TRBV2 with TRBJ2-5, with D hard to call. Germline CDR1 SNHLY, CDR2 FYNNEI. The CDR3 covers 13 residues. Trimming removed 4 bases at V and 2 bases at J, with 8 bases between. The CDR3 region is CASSGVQQETQYF. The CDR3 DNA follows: TGTGCCAGCAGTGGGGTCCAACAAGAGACCCAGTACTTC.

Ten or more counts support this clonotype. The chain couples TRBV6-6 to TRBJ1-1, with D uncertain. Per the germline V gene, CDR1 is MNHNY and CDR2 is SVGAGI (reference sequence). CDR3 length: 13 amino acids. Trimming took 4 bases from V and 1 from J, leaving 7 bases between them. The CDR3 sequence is CASSWAPNTEAFF. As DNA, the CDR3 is TGTGCCAGCAGTTGGGCGCCGAACACTGAAGCTTTCTTT.

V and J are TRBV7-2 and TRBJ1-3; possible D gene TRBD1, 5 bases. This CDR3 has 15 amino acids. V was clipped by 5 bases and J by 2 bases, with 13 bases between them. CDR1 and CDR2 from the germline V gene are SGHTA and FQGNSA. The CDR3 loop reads CASSIVLGAGNTIYF. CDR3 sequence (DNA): TGTGCCAGCAGCATCGTATTGGGGGCTGGAAACACCATATATTTT.

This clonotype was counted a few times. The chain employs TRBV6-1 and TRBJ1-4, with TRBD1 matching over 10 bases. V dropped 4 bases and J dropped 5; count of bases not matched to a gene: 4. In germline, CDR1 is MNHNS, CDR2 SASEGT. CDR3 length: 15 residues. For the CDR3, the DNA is TGTGCCAGCAGTGCCCCGGGACAGGGGAATGAAAAACTGTTTTTT. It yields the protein CASSAPGQGNEKLFF.

The CDR3 DNA is TGCAGTGCTAGACAGGAGAGCTCCTACGAGCAGTACTTC. Residues: CSARQESSYEQYF. The J gene is TRBJ2-7, the V gene TRBV20-1; no firm D call. Deletions cut 2 bases from V and 0 bases from J, with 8 bases between. The CDR3 runs 13 residues. CDR1 is DFQATT and CDR2 is SNEGSKA in the germline V gene (reference sequence).

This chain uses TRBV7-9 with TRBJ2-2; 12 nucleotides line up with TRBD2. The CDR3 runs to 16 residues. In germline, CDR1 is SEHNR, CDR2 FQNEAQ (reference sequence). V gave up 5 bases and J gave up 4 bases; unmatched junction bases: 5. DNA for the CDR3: TGTGCCAGCAGCCTACGACTAGCGGGAGCCACCGGGGAGCTGTTTTTT. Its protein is CASSLRLAGATGELFF.

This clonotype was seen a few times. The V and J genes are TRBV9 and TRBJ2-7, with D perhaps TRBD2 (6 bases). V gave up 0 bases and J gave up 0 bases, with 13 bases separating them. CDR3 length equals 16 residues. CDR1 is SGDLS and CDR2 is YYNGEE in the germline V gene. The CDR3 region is CASSVGLRGNSYEQYF. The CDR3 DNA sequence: TGTGCCAGCAGCGTAGGCTTGCGGGGAAACTCCTACGAGCAGTACTTC.

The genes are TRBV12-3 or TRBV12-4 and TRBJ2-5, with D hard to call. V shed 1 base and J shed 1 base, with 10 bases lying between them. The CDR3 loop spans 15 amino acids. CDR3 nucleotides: TGTGCCAGCAGTTTAGAACCCACCAGCCAAGAGACCCAGTACTTC. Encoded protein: CASSLEPTSQETQYF.

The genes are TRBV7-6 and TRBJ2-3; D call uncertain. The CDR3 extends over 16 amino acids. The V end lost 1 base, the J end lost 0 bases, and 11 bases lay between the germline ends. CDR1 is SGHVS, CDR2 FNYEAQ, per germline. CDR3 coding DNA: TGTGCCAGCAGCTTAGTGGTGACGGATAGCACAGATACGCAGTATTTT. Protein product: CASSLVVTDSTDTQYF. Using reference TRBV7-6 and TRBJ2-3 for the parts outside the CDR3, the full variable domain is GAGVSQSPRYKVTKRGQDVALRCDPISGHVSLYWYRQALGQGPEFLTYFNYEAQQDKSGLPNDRFSAERPEGSISTLTIQRTEQRDSAMYRCASSLVVTDSTDTQYFGPGTRLTVL.